This T cell receptor (beta chain) was profiled in a study of glioma-infiltrating T cells. Broader study findings: Only very few CDR3 sequences appeared in both tissue and blood.

This clonotype was observed a handful of times. Antigen specificity is unknown. CDR3 length: 14 amino acids. The J segment lost 7 bases and the V segment lost 9 bases, leaving 12 bases of the junction unmatched. The iRepertoire nested amplicon-rescue multiplex PCR amplified TCR alpha and beta CDR3s from RNA. For one-step reverse transcription and amplification, 100-400 ng of tissue mRNA or PBMC total RNA was used. One entry per CDR3 protein results from TCRdb running MiXCR on the multiplex PCR reads. The data contain about 89,000 distinct CDR3 sequences, around 23% of them seen just once; the ten biggest clones take up over 5.5%.

The chain couples TRBV12-3 or TRBV12-4 to TRBJ2-7, with 10 bases lining up with TRBD2. The sample was glioma tissue, nonneoplastic brain tissue, or PBMCs (not recorded which). The receptor was derived from a human donor with low-grade glioma or glioblastoma, undergoing nonglioma brain surgery, or in good health (not recorded which). CDR3 DNA sequence: TGTGCCAGTGGGCGAGCGGGAGGGCCGAAGGAGCAGTACTTC. This sequence encodes CASGRAGGPKEQYF.